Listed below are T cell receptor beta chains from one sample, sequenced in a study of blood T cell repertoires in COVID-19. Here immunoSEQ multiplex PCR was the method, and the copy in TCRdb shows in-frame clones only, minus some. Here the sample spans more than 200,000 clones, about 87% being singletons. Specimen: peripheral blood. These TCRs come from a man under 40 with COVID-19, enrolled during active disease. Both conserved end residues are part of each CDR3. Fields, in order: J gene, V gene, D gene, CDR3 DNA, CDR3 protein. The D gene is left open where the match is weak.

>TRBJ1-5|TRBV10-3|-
TGTGCCATCAGTGGTACAGGTCTGCCCCAGCATTTT
CAISGTGLPQHF
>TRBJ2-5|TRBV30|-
TGTGCCTGGAGTAGCGGGCTCCGCCGAGAGACCCAGTACTTC
CAWSSGLRRETQYF
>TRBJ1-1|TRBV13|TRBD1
TGTGCCAGCAGCTTAACAGGGGGCAGGACTGAAGCTTTCTTT
CASSLTGGRTEAFF
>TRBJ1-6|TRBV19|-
TGTGCCAGTATGGACTTGAATAATTCACCCCTCCACTTT
CASMDLNNSPLHF
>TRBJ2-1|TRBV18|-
TGTGCCAGCTCACCACCGCTCCAGGGGTACAATGAGCAGTTCTTC
CASSPPLQGYNEQFF
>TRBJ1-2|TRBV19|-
TGTGCCAGTAGTTTCTATTACAGCGGCTACACCTTC
CASSFYYSGYTF
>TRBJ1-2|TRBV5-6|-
TGTGCCAGCAGCTTGCCAACGGTGTCAGGCTATGGCTACACCTTC
CASSLPTVSGYGYTF
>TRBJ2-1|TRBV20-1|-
TGCAGTGCTATTGAAGGGGCCCGGGATGAGCAGTTCTTC
CSAIEGARDEQFF
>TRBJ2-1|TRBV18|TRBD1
TGTGCCAGCTCACCAATATCAGGGGGATACAATGAGCAGTTCTTC
CASSPISGGYNEQFF
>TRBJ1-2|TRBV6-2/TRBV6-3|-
TGTGCCAGCAGTTTTCTTCGGTATGGCTACACCTTC
CASSFLRYGYTF
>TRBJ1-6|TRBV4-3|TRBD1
TGCGCCAGCAGCCAAGAACCGGGACAGGGATCCTATAATTCACCCCTCCACTTT
CASSQEPGQGSYNSPLHF
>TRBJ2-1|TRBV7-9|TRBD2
TGTGCCAGCAGCCCCCTTTATAGCGGGAGCTCCTACAATGAGCAGTTCTTC
CASSPLYSGSSYNEQFF
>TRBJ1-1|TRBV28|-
TGTGCCAGCCGTCGACAGGATCTCTTGAACACTGAAGCTTTCTTT
CASRRQDLLNTEAFF
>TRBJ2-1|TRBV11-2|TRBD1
TGTGCCAGCAGCTTACTACGACAGGGCTCCTACAATGAGCAGTTCTTC
CASSLLRQGSYNEQFF
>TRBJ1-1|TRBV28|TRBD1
TGTGCCAGCAGTTTAGGCGGGACAGGGGGAGAGAGGACTGAAGCTTTCTTT
CASSLGGTGGERTEAFF
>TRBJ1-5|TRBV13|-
TGTGCCAGCAGCCAGGGGCAGCGGCTCAGGCATTTT
CASSQGQRLRHF
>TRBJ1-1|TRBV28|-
TGTGCCAGCAGTTTATATCCGGGGTTGAACACTGAAGCTTTCTTT
CASSLYPGLNTEAFF
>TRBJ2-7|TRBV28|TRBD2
TGTGCCAGCAGCCGCGGGGGAGGGGCACCCTACGAGCAGTACTTC
CASSRGGGAPYEQYF
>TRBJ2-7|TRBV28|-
TGTGCCAGCAGTACCAGCCAGGGTCCCCCCTACGAGCAGTACTTC
CASSTSQGPPYEQYF
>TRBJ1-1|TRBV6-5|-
TGTGCCAGCACTACACCTGGGGGGACTGAAGCTTTCTTT
CASTTPGGTEAFF
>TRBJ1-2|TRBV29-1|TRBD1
TGCAGCGTAAGACAGGGAGCTAACTATGGCTACACCTTC
CSVRQGANYGYTF
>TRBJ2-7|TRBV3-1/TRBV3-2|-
TGTGCCAGCAGCCAAGATCGGGGGGCGGCGGGAGCGTACGAGCAGTACTTC
CASSQDRGAAGAYEQYF
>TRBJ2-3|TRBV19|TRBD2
TGTGCCAGTAGTATAGGTAGCGGGGGATCAGATACGCAGTATTTT
CASSIGSGGSDTQYF
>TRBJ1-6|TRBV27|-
TGTGCCAGCAGTTTCGGACAATTCCATTATAATTCACCCCTCCACTTT
CASSFGQFHYNSPLHF
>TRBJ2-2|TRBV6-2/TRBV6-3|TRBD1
TGTGCCAGCAGCCCCCCCGACAGGGTAGGAGTAACCGGGGAGCTGTTTTTT
CASSPPDRVGVTGELFF
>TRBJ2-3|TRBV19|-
TGTGCCAGTAGTATACAGGGTTCTACAGATACGCAGTATTTT
CASSIQGSTDTQYF
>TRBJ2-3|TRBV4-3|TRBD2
TGCGCCAGCAGCCAGGGGACTAGCGGGGGGGCTTATCTCACAGATACGCAGTATTTT
CASSQGTSGGAYLTDTQYF
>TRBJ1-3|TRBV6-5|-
TGTGCCAGCAGTTACTCGACACAACGAAACACCATATATTTT
CASSYSTQRNTIYF
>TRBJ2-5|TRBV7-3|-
TGTGCCAGCAGCTTAAAGGCGGGACTGGGCCAAGAGACCCAGTACTTC
CASSLKAGLGQETQYF
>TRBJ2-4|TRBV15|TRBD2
TGTGCCACCAGCAGAGGGGGAGGGGCAGCCTCAAACATTCAGTACTTC
CATSRGGGAASNIQYF
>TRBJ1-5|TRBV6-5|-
TGTGCCAGCAGGTCCGGGACGGGGGGCAATCAGCCCCAGCATTTT
CASRSGTGGNQPQHF
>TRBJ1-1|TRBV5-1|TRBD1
TGCGCCAGCAGCGAGGGGACAGGGGACGCTGAAGCTTTCTTT
CASSEGTGDAEAFF